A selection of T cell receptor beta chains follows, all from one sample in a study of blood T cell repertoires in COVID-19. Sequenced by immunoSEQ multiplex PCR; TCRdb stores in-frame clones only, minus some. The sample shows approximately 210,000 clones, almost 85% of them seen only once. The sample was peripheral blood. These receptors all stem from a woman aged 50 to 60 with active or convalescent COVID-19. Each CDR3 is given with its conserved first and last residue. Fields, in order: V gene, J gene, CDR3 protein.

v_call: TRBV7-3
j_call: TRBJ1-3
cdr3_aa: CASSLSQGPGNTIYF

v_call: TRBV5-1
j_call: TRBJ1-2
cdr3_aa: CASSHDRGQDGYTF

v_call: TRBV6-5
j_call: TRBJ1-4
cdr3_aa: CASSYEGGRGEKLFF

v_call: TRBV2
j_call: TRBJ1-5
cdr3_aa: CASRVQGSGQPQHF

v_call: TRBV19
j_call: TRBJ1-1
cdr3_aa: CASTLGRGVVLNTEAFF

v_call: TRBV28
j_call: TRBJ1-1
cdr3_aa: CASTDTMNTEAFF

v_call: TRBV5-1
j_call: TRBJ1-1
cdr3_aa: CASSEIPQGIHTEAFF

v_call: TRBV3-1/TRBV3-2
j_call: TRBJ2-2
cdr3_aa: CASSQPLAGDNTGELFF

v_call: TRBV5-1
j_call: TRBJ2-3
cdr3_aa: CASSSGSGRVDTQYF

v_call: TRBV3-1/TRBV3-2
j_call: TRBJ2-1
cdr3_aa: CASSTTSTSSHLFF